This T cell receptor beta chain was captured in a study of T cell repertoires in cytomegalovirus infection. As for the study in general: Indications of both CMV infection and matching HLA type were provided by public TCR beta signatures. Overall study results and limits: Clonotype analysis showed dominance of the ex vivo response by HLA-C-restricted CMV-specific TCR beta clonotypes.

A few counts support this clonotype. As yet, its antigen is unknown. In TCRdb, the reads were re-called with MiXCR into one record per CDR3 protein. The data show fewer than 550,000 distinct CDR3 sequences, 26% seen once. The CDR3 has 15 amino acids. Trimming removed 7 bases at V and 5 bases at J, with 17 bases between. Germline V gives CDR1 LNHDA, CDR2 SQIVND (reference sequence). J is TRBJ1-4 and V is TRBV19, with unresolved D. The clonotype was recovered from a human donor in good health (CMV status not recorded). Some clones in this sample may be carry-over from other donors' samples. Sequencing was performed on PBMCs. The CDR3 coding sequence is TGTGCCAGTACCTCCCAGCCCGCGGGGAATGAAAAACTGTTTTTT. Translated: CASTSQPAGNEKLFF. The full variable domain, in which reference TRBV19 and TRBJ1-4 provide the parts outside the CDR3, is DGGITQSPKYLFRKEGQNVTLSCEQNLNHDAMYWYRQDPGQGLRLIYYSQIVNDFQKGDIAEGYSVSREKKESFPLTVTSAQKNPTAFYLCASTSQPAGNEKLFFGSGTQLSVL.